This TCR beta chain was identified during a study of blood T cell repertoires in COVID-19. Study information: COVID-19 samples from acute and convalescent phases originated in the United States, Italy and Spain.

Across 24 US areas, participants ranged in age from about 18 to 100 years. Participants had their cohort set by participant-reported clinical history. Original handling: By means of reference gene primer amplification, nucleated cell counts were estimated. The repertoire was sequenced with immunoSEQ multiplex PCR; TCRdb's copy has only in-frame clones and lacks some. V and J calls and clone size follow that table, whereas D and trimming were derived from the DNA. The sample includes hundreds of thousands of clones, more than 75% seen only once; the top ten take under 2%. V shed 5 bases, J shed 7 bases, and the junction held 14 bases outside the gene matches. This CDR3 is built from 16 residues. In germline, CDR1 is LNHDA, CDR2 SQIVND (reference sequence).

The source of this sequence is a woman in her forties or fifties who had recovered from COVID-19. Specimen: PBMCs or T cells enriched from blood (not recorded which). The chain is built from TRBV19 and TRBJ1-5; TRBD1 agrees at 7 bases. The CDR3 DNA is TGTGCCAGTAGTTCCCGACAGGGTGAATTCCTACAGCCCCAGCATTTT. As protein: CASSSRQGEFLQPQHF.